Sequencing of this TCR beta chain was carried out in a study of cytomegalovirus exposure and HLA in healthy donors (dated 2017 in TCRdb). At the level of the whole study: An earlier analysis of under 600 of the donors reported more than 250 Gb of sequence data and some 100 million unique TCR beta sequences from roughly 200 million T cells. The aim of the study was to test whether cataloging public T cell receptors could identify signatures of past pathogen exposure. A later genetic analysis used genome-wide SNP genotypes for about 65% of the roughly 670 donors, treating that subset as a discovery cohort. The study profiled the T cell repertoires of under 700 subjects by immunosequencing and related them to cytomegalovirus serostatus. Approximately 300 gigabases of sequencing data and 70 million to 95 million unique TCR sequences made up an early release that covered nearly 650 HLA-typed donors. An earlier analysis of about 620 of the donors applied high-throughput TCR beta sequencing to assess whether each TCR beta V gene segment acted as functional or pseudogenic. In a later analysis, previously published TCR beta repertoires from 670 or so donors were re-analyzed and high-resolution HLA genotyping was added so that TCR occurrence patterns could be studied. To predict cytomegalovirus infection status, the study combined high-throughput TCR immunosequencing, statistical association of individual TCRs with disease status, and machine learning. In the later analysis, no new phenotypic data were used to find candidate immune exposures; instead, reliance was placed on TCR beta sequences and their occurrence across donors. HLA typing included class I and class II loci at four-digit resolution. On average, around 240,000 unique TCR beta nucleotide sequences were sequenced per donor among a few hundred genotyped donors of the cohort, with 15% to 20% of those sequences being non-productive. All discovery cohort repertoires had been generated on a single sequencing platform. Of the roughly 400 genotyped donors, 75% to 85% were placed in the genetic ancestry cluster associated with self-reported Caucasian donors. A few DR-DQ haplotypes were treated as single units for association and clustering because of strong linkage in the cohort. Alongside the repertoire data, information on donor age, sex, ethnicity and CMV serostatus was compiled. The number of donors typed differed by locus, with roughly 620-630 for A, B, C, DRB1 and DQB1, about 500 for DQA1, 606 for DPA1, and roughly 450 for DPB1. Along with the roughly 670-subject first cohort, a separate validation cohort of over a hundred different subjects was used. On the study overall, not on this receptor specifically: In an earlier analysis of about 540 of the donors, most TCR beta V segments were observed in productive rearrangements about 87% or about 30% of the time, broadly matching IMGT annotations. In a later analysis, HLA-associated TCR beta chains were found to be more clonally expanded and to have lower generation probabilities than equally common non-associated chains. The authors suggested that the approach could potentially be generalized to other disease states and immunological phenotypes. The study listed approximately 160 TCR beta chains as associated with cytomegalovirus. A further reported finding was that TCR beta sequences accurately predicted the HLA-A and HLA-B alleles for most subjects in the first cohort. When HLA alleles, especially DR and DQ, strongly co-occurred, attributing TCR associations to individual alleles was difficult. Across donors, most TCR sequences were observed very rarely, whereas some public TCRs were present in many individuals. A later analysis associated some 17,000 TCR beta sequences with specific HLA alleles at a false discovery rate of 0.05. Because some donors lacked HLA typing at each locus, the association tests relied only on the typed subset. The presence/absence analyses assumed that sequencing depth was roughly uniform across donors, and that assumption may not be true. The classifier was reported to diagnose cytomegalovirus status with high specificity and sensitivity in both the original cohort and the validation cohort. Because counts were too low, around 17 rarely observed V segments, including chromosome 9 orphons, were left out of the earlier analysis of approximately 500 of the donors. A cluster of highly shared sequence variants was judged likely to represent a technical artifact of the sequencing pipeline. A later genetic analysis associated a missense DCLRE1C variant with V-gene and J-gene trimming of TCR beta chains, and an independent cohort replicated the association. In a later genetic analysis, fewer N-insertions in productive TCRs were reported among donors in an Asian-associated ancestry cluster than the approximately 630-donor mean. The cohort was sequenced for TCR beta chains only, and without alpha or paired-chain data the features that could be detected were limited. In a later analysis, TCR association rates were found to vary across HLA loci, with the most associated TCRs seen for DRB1 alleles and the fewest for HLA-C alleles. A few of the identified cytomegalovirus-associated TCR beta chains were confirmed in vitro to be specific for cytomegalovirus antigens. According to a later analysis, parvovirus B19, influenza, CMV and Epstein-Barr virus appeared linked to several top co-occurrence clusters. For the cohort, immune exposure information was limited to CMV serostatus. According to a later analysis, most CMV-associated TCR beta chains appeared to be HLA-restricted, and the HLA associations seemed to be driven largely by CMV exposure. Linkage disequilibrium might explain the correlated functional status among segregating V segments, but an unknown experimental factor could not be ruled out. Some IMGT-functional V segments, including TRBV6-2 and TRBV6-3, could not be told apart with the 87-base-pair reads, so those segments were excluded.

This clone appeared once. Its specific antigen is unknown. Nothing much larger sits one base from this clone, and base qualities are not available. Including cysteine and phenylalanine, the CDR3 has 14 amino acids. Only the CDR3 portion is preserved as DNA: 42 bases, with reading frame beginning at the first base. V ends up 5 bases short and J 8 bases short, with an unmatched junction base count of 10. The germline V gene encodes CDR1 SGHRS and CDR2 YFSETQ. The library was produced with the immunoSEQ multiplex PCR assay. A mixture of 60 forward primers for TCR Vbeta segments and 13 reverse primers for TCR Jbeta segments was used in the multiplex PCR. The CDR3 region of rearranged TCR beta genes was amplified from genomic DNA by a multiplex PCR assay. The amplified TCR beta libraries were sequenced on the Illumina HiSeq System as 87-base-pair reads. Processing in the source paper ran as follows. A later analysis tallied 75 million to 95 million unique TCR beta chains across the roughly 610 repertoires, and about 10 million of those chains were shared by two or more donors. Raw reads were error-corrected and collapsed into unique sequences with a nearest-neighbor algorithm that merged closely related sequences to remove PCR and sequencing errors. CDR3 sequences were aligned to IMGT reference sequences to assign V, D and J gene segments. For a sequence to be retained, at least a six-nucleotide match to both a V gene segment and a J gene segment was required. Rearrangements were called productive when the CDR3 lacked stop codons and stayed in frame with V and J; all others were non-productive. CDR3 was defined by IMGT convention, running from the second conserved V-encoded cysteine to the conserved J-encoded phenylalanine. In an earlier analysis of more than 550 of the donors, sequences lacking an unambiguous match to a single V gene segment were excluded. An earlier analysis of over 450 of the donors classified V segments as functional when productive rearrangements were above 56.7% and as segregating when the standard deviation between donors was above 5%. To diagnose cytomegalovirus status from the catalog of TCR beta chain sequences, a statistical classification framework was built. A later analysis assigned V and J genes by comparing TCR nucleotide sequences with IMGT/GENE-DB human TR gene sequences. The TCRdist pipeline was used in a later analysis to assign CDR3 sequences and most-parsimonious VDJ recombination scenarios. In a later analysis, every TCR beta chain was defined by the combination of its CDR3 amino acid sequence and its V-gene family, and reads without a unique V-gene family were dropped. To address suspected cross-contamination and a sequencing artifact, a later analysis removed a few hundred highly shared, low-generation-probability nucleotide sequences. In a later analysis, a clonal expansion index for each public chain was calculated from normalized within-repertoire ranks of inferred template counts. Generation probabilities in a later analysis came from a VDJ recombination model fitted to out-of-frame rearrangements, and those results were checked against IGoR. In a later analysis, TCR-TCR, TCR-HLA and TCR-CMV co-occurrence was scored with hypergeometric tests, and a repertoire-size bias correction was applied to TCR pairs. A later analysis estimated false discovery rates by permuting HLA or CMV assignments 20 times. In a later analysis, co-occurring TCRs were grouped using DBSCAN, with TCRdist sequence similarity added in when clustering inside HLA-allele-positive subsets. Repertoires with fewer than 30,000 or more than 120,000 public chains were left out of co-occurrence clustering, as were about five repertoires with anomalous nucleotide sharing. Drawn from immuneACCESS, this table holds only the in-frame rearrangements with V and J called that TCRdb kept. Clones are partly lost; checked studies trace under half to an unresolved V gene and leave the rest unexplained. The V and J calls and clone size come from that table; D and trimming were worked out from the DNA. In all, the sample holds more than 120,000 clones, and 80% of those were seen once. Clones ranked in the top ten supply 2.9% of the sample.

In total, 630 or so healthy bone marrow donors made up the cohort. All cohort members were sampled while nominally healthy, although unrecorded immune exposures were likely present. The donor was CMV seronegative and belonged to the group of around 350 seronegative cohort members. Every donor gave a peripheral blood sample, and the peripheral blood mononuclear cells from that sample were used for TCR beta sequencing. The Qiagen DNeasy Blood Extraction Kit was used to extract genomic DNA from the blood cell samples. This receptor was obtained from a young woman in good health and CMV-seronegative. The material sequenced was PBMCs. The chain links TRBV5-1 with TRBJ2-1; 7 central nucleotides agree with TRBD1. The CDR3 reads CASSFGQDLDEQFF. The DNA sequence follows: TGCGCCAGCAGTTTTGGACAGGATTTGGATGAGCAGTTCTTC.